The rows below give T cell receptor beta chains drawn from one sample of a study of beta chain features in type 1 diabetes. Clones were read by immunoSEQ multiplex PCR, and TCRdb kept only the in-frame ones, dropping some. The sample consists of 500,000 to 800,000 clones, about an eighth of them appearing once. The specimen was naive CD4+ T cells from blood. The receptors stem from a man aged 30 to 45 with type 1 diabetes. Both conserved end residues are part of each CDR3. A D gene is named only where the DNA matches it firmly. Size is stated for part of the rows, as once, few or many counts, or as a class when the clone is expanded.

V gene	D gene	J gene	clone size	CDR3 protein	CDR3 DNA
TRBV2	-	TRBJ1-2	few	CASSEGRPGSGYGYTF	TGTGCCAGCAGTGAAGGGCGACCAGGGTCGGGATATGGCTACACCTTC
TRBV7-9	-	TRBJ2-3	-	CASSLAKQGSADTQYF	TGTGCCAGCAGCTTAGCCAAACAGGGTTCTGCAGATACGCAGTATTTT
TRBV7-3	-	TRBJ2-4	few	CASSLGQGWAKNIQYF	TGTGCCAGCAGCCTGGGGCAGGGCTGGGCCAAAAACATTCAGTACTTC
TRBV7-2	TRBD1	TRBJ1-2	few	CASGIARTGGYGYTF	TGTGCCAGCGGCATTGCACGGACAGGGGGCTATGGCTACACCTTC
TRBV9	-	TRBJ2-2	-	CASSPRRGSNTGELFF	TGTGCCAGCTCCCCTCGGAGGGGCTCTAACACCGGGGAGCTGTTTTTT
TRBV10-3	-	TRBJ2-2	once	CAIGENTGELFF	TGTGCCATCGGGGAGAACACCGGGGAGCTGTTTTTT
TRBV7-3	-	TRBJ1-2	few	CASSFFADSGYTF	TGTGCCAGCAGCTTTTTCGCGGACAGTGGCTACACCTTC
TRBV11-2	-	TRBJ1-2	-	CASSLTLQAGYTF	TGTGCCAGCAGCCTGACCCTCCAGGCAGGCTACACCTTC
TRBV7-9	-	TRBJ2-7	-	CASGRDGAYEQYF	TGTGCCAGCGGAAGAGACGGAGCCTACGAGCAGTACTTC
TRBV7-9	TRBD1	TRBJ2-3	few	CASSFWTGSQADTQYF	TGTGCCAGCAGCTTCTGGACAGGGAGTCAGGCAGATACGCAGTATTTT
TRBV6-5	-	TRBJ2-7	few	CASSEVNLGTEQYF	TGTGCCAGCAGCGAGGTGAATTTAGGCACCGAGCAGTACTTC
TRBV19	TRBD1	TRBJ1-2	few	CASSMGRGIHGYTF	TGTGCCAGTAGTATGGGCAGGGGGATCCATGGCTACACCTTC
TRBV19	TRBD1	TRBJ2-1	few	CASSILGTAFLAHNEQFF	TGTGCCAGTAGTATCTTGGGGACAGCCTTTCTCGCCCACAATGAGCAGTTCTTC
TRBV15	TRBD2	TRBJ2-4	few	CATSRGGVAKNIQYF	TGTGCCACCAGCCGGGGAGGGGTAGCCAAAAACATTCAGTACTTC
TRBV7-2	-	TRBJ2-1	-	CASSLGGQGGEQFF	TGTGCCAGCAGCTTAGGAGGCCAAGGAGGCGAGCAGTTCTTC
TRBV4-3	-	TRBJ2-7	-	CASSQDLGYEQYF	TGCGCCAGCAGCCAAGACTTAGGTTATGAGCAGTACTTC
TRBV10-3	-	TRBJ2-7	-	CATSAGIGYEQYF	TGTGCCACCTCGGCGGGGATTGGCTACGAGCAGTACTTC
TRBV5-1	-	TRBJ2-2	few	CASSLVGNTGELFF	TGCGCCAGCAGCTTGGTGGGGAACACCGGGGAGCTGTTTTTT
TRBV6-5	-	TRBJ1-2	-	CASSYLSGPSGYTF	TGTGCCAGCAGTTACCTGTCAGGGCCCAGCGGCTACACCTTC
TRBV7-2	-	TRBJ2-3	few	CASSLRGSPDTQYF	TGTGCCAGCAGCTTAAGAGGGAGTCCAGATACGCAGTATTTT
TRBV15	-	TRBJ1-1	-	CATSRDLSLGMNTEAFF	TGTGCCACCAGCAGAGATTTGTCGCTTGGGATGAACACTGAAGCTTTCTTT
TRBV30	-	TRBJ2-5	few	CAWSAQTQETQYF	TGTGCCTGGAGTGCCCAGACCCAAGAGACCCAGTACTTC
TRBV10-3	-	TRBJ1-2	few	CAISGGGVYGYTF	TGTGCCATCAGTGGGGGCGGCGTTTATGGCTACACCTTC
TRBV2	-	TRBJ1-1	few	CASSITGLYTEAFF	TGTGCCAGCAGTATCACAGGGTTGTACACTGAAGCTTTCTTT
TRBV5-1	TRBD1	TRBJ1-1	-	CASSPDRGTEAFF	TGCGCCAGCAGCCCGGACAGGGGCACTGAAGCTTTCTTT
TRBV9	TRBD2	TRBJ2-3	-	CASSGRGASGGTTDTQYF	TGTGCCAGCAGCGGTAGAGGGGCTAGCGGGGGCACCACAGATACGCAGTATTTT